This T cell receptor beta chain is from a study of neurological immune-mediated disorders. MiXCR was run by TCRdb on the 5' RACE reads, yielding one entry per CDR3 protein. The table includes around 71,000 distinct CDR3 sequences, roughly 15% detected once. Time point noted: longitudinal time-point 1 (baseline). The V segment lost 1 base and the J segment 2 bases; nucleotides outside the gene matches: 3. There are 15 residues in the CDR3. From germline, CDR1 is SGHRS and CDR2 YFSETQ. This clonotype has a count of ten or more. Material for sequencing was PBMCs. This chain uses TRBV5-1 with TRBJ2-7; 10 nucleotides align to TRBD2. This TCR was sampled from a female donor with HTLV-1-associated myelopathy (HAM/TSP). CDR3 sequence (DNA): TGCGCCAGCAGCTTGAGCGGGGGGGAGGCCTACGAGCAGTACTTC. Residues: CASSLSGGEAYEQYF.